This TCR beta chain derives from a study of immune characterization of retroperitoneal liposarcoma. Trimming took 1 base from V and 3 from J; bases not matched to a gene: 7. This CDR3 has 16 residues. The germline gives CDR1 MNHNS, CDR2 SASEGT. TCRdb itself ran the PCR reads through MiXCR, one entry per CDR3 protein. The sample has more than 9,000 distinct CDR3 sequences, around a third seen once; the top ten hold about a tenth. The table lists this clonotype with a few counts. Sequencing was carried out using tumor tissue. The chain recombines TRBV6-1 with TRBJ2-3; TRBD1 matches at 7 bases. The TCR originated in a female donor with retroperitoneal liposarcoma. In DNA, the CDR3 is TGTGCCAGCAGTGAAGGACAGGGTAGGAGGACAGATACGCAGTATTTT. Residues: CASSEGQGRRTDTQYF.